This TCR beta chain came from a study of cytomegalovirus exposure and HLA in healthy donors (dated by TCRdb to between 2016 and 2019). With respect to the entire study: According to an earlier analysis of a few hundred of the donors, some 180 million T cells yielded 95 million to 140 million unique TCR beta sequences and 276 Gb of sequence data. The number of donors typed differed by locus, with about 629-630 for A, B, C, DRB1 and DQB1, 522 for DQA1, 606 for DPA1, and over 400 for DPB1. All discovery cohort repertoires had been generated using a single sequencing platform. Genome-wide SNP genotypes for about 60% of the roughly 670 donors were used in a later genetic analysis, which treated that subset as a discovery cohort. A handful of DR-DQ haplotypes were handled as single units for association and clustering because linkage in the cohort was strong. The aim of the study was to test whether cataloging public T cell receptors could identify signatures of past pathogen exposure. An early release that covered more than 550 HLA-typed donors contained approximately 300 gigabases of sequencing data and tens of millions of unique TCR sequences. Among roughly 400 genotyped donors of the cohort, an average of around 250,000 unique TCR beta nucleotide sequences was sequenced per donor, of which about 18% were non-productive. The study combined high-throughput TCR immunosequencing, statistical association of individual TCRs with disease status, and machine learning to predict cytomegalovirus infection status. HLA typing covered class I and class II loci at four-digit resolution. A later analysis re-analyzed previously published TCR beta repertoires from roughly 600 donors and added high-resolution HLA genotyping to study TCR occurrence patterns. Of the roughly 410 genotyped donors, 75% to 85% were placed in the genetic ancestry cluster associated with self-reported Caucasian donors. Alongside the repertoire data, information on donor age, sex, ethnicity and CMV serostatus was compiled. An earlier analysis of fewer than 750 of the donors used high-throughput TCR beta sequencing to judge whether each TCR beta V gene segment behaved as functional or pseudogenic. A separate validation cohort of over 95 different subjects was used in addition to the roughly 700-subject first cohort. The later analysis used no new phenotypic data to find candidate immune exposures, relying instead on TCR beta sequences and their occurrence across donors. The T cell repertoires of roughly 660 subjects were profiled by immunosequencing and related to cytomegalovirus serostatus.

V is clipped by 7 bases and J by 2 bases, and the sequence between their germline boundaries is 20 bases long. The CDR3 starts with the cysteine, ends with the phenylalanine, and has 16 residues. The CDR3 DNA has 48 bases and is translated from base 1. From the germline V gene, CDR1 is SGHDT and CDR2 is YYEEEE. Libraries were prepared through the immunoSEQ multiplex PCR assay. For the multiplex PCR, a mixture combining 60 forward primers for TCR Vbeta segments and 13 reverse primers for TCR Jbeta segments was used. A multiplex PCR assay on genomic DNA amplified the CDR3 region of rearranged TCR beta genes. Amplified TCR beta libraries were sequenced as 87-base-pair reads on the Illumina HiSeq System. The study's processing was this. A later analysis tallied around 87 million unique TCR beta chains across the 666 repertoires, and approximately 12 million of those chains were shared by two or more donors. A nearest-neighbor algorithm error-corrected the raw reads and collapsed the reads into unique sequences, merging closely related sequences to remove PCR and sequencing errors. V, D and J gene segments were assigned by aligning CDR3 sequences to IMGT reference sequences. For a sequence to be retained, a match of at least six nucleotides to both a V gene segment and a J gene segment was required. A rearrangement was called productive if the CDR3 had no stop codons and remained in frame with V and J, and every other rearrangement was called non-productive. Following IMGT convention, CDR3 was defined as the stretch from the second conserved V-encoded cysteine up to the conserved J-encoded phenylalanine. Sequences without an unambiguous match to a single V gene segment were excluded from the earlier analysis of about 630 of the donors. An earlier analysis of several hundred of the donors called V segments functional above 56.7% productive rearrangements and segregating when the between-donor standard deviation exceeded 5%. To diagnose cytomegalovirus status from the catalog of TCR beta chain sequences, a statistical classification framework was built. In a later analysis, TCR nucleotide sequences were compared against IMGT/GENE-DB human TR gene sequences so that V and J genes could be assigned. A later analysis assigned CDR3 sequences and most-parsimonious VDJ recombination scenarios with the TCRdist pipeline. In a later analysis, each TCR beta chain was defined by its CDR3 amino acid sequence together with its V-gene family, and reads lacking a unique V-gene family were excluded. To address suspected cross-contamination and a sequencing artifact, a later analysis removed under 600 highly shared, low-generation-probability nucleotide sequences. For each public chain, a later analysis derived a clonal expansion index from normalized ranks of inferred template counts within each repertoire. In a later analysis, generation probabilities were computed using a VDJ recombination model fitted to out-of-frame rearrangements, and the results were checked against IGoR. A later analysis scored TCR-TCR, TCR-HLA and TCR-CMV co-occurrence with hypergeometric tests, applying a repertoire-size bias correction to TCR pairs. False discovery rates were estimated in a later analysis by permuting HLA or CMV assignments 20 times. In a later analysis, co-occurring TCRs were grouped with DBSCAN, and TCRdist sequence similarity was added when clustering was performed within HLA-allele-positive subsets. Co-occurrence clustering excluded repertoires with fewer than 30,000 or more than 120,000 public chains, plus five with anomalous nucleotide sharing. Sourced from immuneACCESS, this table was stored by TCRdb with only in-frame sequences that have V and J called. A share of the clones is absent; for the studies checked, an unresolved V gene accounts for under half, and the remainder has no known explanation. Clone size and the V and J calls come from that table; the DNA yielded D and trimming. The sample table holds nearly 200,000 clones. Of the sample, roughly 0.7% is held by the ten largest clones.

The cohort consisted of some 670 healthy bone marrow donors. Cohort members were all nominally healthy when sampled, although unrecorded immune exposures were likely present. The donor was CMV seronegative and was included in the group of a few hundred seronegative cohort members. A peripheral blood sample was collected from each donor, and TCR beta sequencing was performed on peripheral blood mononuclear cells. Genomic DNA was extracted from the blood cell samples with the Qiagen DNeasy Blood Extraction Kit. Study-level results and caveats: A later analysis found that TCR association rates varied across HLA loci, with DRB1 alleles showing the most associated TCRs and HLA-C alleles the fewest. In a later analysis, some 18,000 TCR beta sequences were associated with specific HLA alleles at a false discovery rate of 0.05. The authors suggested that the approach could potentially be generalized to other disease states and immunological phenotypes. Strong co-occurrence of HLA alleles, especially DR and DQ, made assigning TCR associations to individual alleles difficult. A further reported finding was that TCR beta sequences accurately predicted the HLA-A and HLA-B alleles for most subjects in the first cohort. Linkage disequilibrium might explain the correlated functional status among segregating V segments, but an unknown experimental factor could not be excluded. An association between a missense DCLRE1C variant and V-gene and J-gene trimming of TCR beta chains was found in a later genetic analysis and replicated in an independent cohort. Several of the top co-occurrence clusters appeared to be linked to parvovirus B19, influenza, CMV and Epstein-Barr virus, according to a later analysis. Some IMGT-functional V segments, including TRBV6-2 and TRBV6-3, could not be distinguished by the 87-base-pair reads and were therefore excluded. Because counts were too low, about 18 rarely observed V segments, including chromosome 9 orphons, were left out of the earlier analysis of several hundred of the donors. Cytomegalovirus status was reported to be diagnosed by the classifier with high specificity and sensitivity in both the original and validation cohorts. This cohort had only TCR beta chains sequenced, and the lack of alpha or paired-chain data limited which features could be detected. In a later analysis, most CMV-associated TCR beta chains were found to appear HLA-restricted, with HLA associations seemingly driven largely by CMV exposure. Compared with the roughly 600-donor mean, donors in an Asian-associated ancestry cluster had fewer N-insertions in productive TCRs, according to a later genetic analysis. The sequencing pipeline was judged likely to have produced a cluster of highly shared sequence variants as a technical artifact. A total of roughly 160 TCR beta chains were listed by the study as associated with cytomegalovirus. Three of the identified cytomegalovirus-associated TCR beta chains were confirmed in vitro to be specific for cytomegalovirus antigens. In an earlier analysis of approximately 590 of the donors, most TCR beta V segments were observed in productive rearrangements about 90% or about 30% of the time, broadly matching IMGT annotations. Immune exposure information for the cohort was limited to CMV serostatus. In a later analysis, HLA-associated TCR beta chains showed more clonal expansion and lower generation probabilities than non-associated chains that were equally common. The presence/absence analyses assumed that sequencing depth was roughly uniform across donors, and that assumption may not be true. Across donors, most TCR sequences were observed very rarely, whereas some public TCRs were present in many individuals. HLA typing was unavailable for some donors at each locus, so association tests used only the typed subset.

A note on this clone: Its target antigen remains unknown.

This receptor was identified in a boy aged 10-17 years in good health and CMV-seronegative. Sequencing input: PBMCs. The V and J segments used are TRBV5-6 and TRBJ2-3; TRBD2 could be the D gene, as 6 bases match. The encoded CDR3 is CASHREQVKLTDTQYF. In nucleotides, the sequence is TGTGCCAGCCATCGGGAGCAGGTGAAACTCACAGATACGCAGTATTTT. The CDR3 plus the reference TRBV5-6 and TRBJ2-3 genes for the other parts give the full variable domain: DAGVTQSPTHLIKTRGQQVTLRCSPKSGHDTVSWYQQALGQGPQFIFQYYEEEERQRGNFPDRFSGHQFPNYSSELNVNALLLGDSALYLCASHREQVKLTDTQYFGPGTRLTVL.